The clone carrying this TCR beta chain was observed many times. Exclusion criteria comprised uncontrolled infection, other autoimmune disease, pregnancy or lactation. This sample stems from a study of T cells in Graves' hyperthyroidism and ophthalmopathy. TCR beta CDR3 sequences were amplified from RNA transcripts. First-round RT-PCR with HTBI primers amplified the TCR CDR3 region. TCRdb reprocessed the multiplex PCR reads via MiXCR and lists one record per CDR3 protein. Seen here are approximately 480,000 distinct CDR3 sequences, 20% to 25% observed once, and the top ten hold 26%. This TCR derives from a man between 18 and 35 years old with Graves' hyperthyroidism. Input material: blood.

The CDR3 DNA sequence: TGTGCCAGCAGTCTCGACAGGGCTACTGAAGCTTTCTTT. Its translation: CASSLDRATEAFF. This chain links TRBV27 with TRBJ1-1; 7 positions agree with TRBD1. Trimming removed 5 bases from V and 5 bases from J; junction bases left unmatched: 5. This CDR3 region has 13 residues. Germline lookup yields CDR1 MNHEY and CDR2 SMNVEV (reference sequence).